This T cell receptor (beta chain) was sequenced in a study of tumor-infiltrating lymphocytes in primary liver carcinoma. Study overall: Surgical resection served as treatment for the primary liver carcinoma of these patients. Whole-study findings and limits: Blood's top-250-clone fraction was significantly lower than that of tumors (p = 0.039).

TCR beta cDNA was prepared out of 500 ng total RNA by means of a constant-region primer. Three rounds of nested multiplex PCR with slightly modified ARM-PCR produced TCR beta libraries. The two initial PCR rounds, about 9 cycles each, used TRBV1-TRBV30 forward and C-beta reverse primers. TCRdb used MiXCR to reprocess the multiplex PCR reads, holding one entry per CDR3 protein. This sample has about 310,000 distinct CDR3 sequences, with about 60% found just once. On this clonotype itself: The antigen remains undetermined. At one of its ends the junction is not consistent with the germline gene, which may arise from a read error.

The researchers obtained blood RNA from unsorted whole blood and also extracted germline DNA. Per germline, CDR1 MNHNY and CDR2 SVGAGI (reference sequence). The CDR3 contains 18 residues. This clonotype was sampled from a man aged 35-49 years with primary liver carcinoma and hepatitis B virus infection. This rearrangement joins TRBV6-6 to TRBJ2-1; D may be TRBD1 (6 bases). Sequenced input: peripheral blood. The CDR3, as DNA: TGTGCCAGCAGTTACAAGGGAAGGGGGTGGAGCTCCTACAATGAGCAGTCCTTC. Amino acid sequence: CASSYKGRGWSSYNEQSF.